Below are 22 T cell receptor beta chains sequenced from a single sample in a study of T cell repertoires in cytomegalovirus infection. From the reads, TCRdb called clonotypes with MiXCR, one entry per CDR3 protein. The table shows about 740,000 distinct CDR3 sequences, with 35% to 40% occurring only once. The sample was PBMCs. These receptors were obtained from a human donor in good health (CMV status not recorded). Some clones in this sample may be carry-over from other donors' samples.

The chain combines TRBV5-6 with TRBJ1-5; TRBD1 aligns across 7 bases. Trimming at V came to 0 bases and at J to 1 base, leaving 4 bases not matched to a gene. The CDR3 is 16 residues long. The germline CDR1 and CDR2 sequences are SGHDT and YYEEEE. The CDR3 reads CASSLEGAGSNQPQHF. CDR3 DNA sequence: TGTGCCAGCAGCTTGGAGGGGGCAGGGAGCAATCAGCCCCAGCATTTT.

The rearrangement joins TRBV5-1 to TRBJ1-6; D gene ambiguous. The CDR3 length is 15 residues. CDR1 and CDR2 (germline): SGHRS, YFSETQ. Trimming left V 6 bases short and J 5 bases short, with 15 bases between. In DNA, the CDR3 is TGCGCCAGCACCCGTTCCGGCATGGATAATTCACCCCTCCACTTT. Protein product: CASTRSGMDNSPLHF.

This clonotype was picked up many times. The V and J genes are TRBV7-6 and TRBJ1-1; D unresolved. Between the trimmed V and J ends, which lost 1 base and 0 bases, there was a span of 12 bases. Germline V gene data show CDR1 as SGHVS and CDR2 as FNYEAQ. The CDR3 is made up of 16 amino acids. The CDR3 sequence is CASSLEGPGMNTEAFF. The CDR3 coding sequence is TGTGCCAGCAGCTTAGAAGGTCCGGGGATGAACACTGAAGCTTTCTTT.

The table lists this clonotype with many counts. This chain joins TRBV12-3 or TRBV12-4 and TRBJ1-5; D is ambiguous. The CDR3 contains 14 residues. V was shortened by 6 bases and J by 0 bases, with 9 bases between the two germline ends. The CDR3 DNA is TGTGCCAGCAGCTTCGGGGATAGCAATCAGCCCCAGCATTTT. Amino acids: CASSFGDSNQPQHF.

On this clonotype itself: This likely comes from a read error, as the CDR3 has no conserved phenylalanine or tryptophan at its end. J is TRBJ2-1 and V is TRBV19, with 8 bases identical to TRBD2. J gave up 9 bases and V 10 bases, and 11 bases lay outside the gene matches. This CDR3 comprises 13 residues. Germline lookup yields CDR1 LNHDA and CDR2 SQIVND (reference sequence). CDR3 sequence (DNA): TGTGCCAATAGGAAATCGGGAGGGCTTGAGCAGTTCTTA. The encoded protein is CANRKSGGLEQFL.

This chain uses TRBV14 with TRBJ1-1, with TRBD1 identical over 11 bases. The CDR3 is 15 residues long. Germline-derived CDR1 and CDR2 are SGHDN and FVKESK. V lost 0 bases and J lost 6; bases outside the gene matches: 3. CDR3 sequence: CASSQDWTGGSEAFF. The CDR3 DNA follows: TGTGCCAGCAGCCAAGATTGGACAGGGGGCTCTGAAGCTTTCTTT. Complete variable domain (other parts from reference TRBV14 and TRBJ1-1): EAGVTQFPSHSVIEKGQTVTLRCDPISGHDNLYWYRRVMGKEIKFLLHFVKESKQDESGMPNNRFLAERTGGTYSTLKVQPAELEDSGVYFCASSQDWTGGSEAFFGQGTRLTVV.

This clonotype was recorded many times. CDR3 nucleotide sequence: TGCGCCAGCAGCCTGCGAAGAACTCCAAGCGGGGGGGGCACCGGGGAGCTGTTTTTT. Its translation is CASSLRRTPSGGGTGELFF. The rearrangement uses TRBV4-1 and TRBJ2-2, with 10 nucleotides matching TRBD2. Germline V gene lookup returns CDR1 MGHRA and CDR2 YSYEKL. The CDR3 sequence is 19 residues long. The trim removed 4 bases at V and 4 bases at J, leaving 15 bases unmatched.

This clonotype was observed a handful of times. The chain joins TRBV7-2 to TRBJ1-6; no reliable D call. The CDR3 contains 15 residues. Germline lookup yields CDR1 SGHTA and CDR2 FQGNSA. Trimming removed 1 base at V and 5 bases at J, with 9 bases between. The CDR3 protein is CASSLGGGHNSPLHF. Here the CDR3 DNA reads TGTGCCAGCAGCTTAGGTGGAGGGCATAATTCACCCCTCCACTTT.

The chain employs TRBV7-8 and TRBJ1-1; TRBD1 matches 7 bases. From germline, CDR1 is SGHVS and CDR2 FQNEAQ. V dropped 5 bases and J dropped 3; count of bases not matched to a gene: 6. The CDR3 is made up of 14 amino acids. The DNA for the CDR3 is TGTGCCAGCAGCCTCCGGGACAGTTACACTGAAGCTTTCTTT. This codes for CASSLRDSYTEAFF.

Ten or more counts support this clonotype. V gene TRBV7-2 combines with J gene TRBJ1-4; a possible D gene is TRBD1 (5 bases). Germline CDR1 SGHTA, CDR2 FQGNSA. CDR3 size: 12 residues. V lost 6 bases, J lost 10 bases, and 12 bases lay in between. The DNA of the CDR3 is TGTGCCAGCAGTGGGGCGGGAGTAAAACTGTTTTTT. Amino acids: CASSGAGVKLFF.

This clonotype was picked up a small number of times. The genes are TRBV5-4 and TRBJ1-1; 7 bases are shared with TRBD1. Trimming cost V 3 bases and J 0 bases; bases outside gene matches: 17. The CDR3 spans 19 residues. Germline CDR1 reads SGHNT; CDR2 reads YYREEE (reference sequence). The CDR3 sequence: CASSSDSRDTRGLNTEAFF. The CDR3 coding sequence is TGTGCCAGCAGCTCTGACTCCCGGGACACCAGGGGGTTGAACACTGAAGCTTTCTTT.

V gene TRBV28 combines with J gene TRBJ2-7; D perhaps matches TRBD1 (6 bases). The CDR3 runs to 14 residues. V was cut by 6 bases and J by 3 bases, with 15 bases left in between. Germline lookup yields CDR1 MDHEN and CDR2 SYDVKM. CDR3 DNA sequence: TGTGCCAGCAGCCAGGGGCAGGCGGACTACGAGCAGTACTTC. Amino acid sequence: CASSQGQADYEQYF.

This clonotype was found many times. The chain uses TRBV7-2 and TRBJ2-2; D unresolved. V was clipped by 5 bases and J by 3 bases, with 4 bases between them. The germline V gene encodes CDR1 SGHTA and CDR2 FQGNSA. This CDR3 contains 12 residues. The CDR3 DNA is TGTGCCAGCAGCCTTTACACCGGGGAGCTGTTTTTT. Its protein is CASSLYTGELFF.

In its sample, this clonotype was seen a few times. The gene calls are TRBV4-1 and TRBJ1-5, with unresolved D. Deletions cut 0 bases from V and 3 bases from J, with 12 bases between. The CDR3 loop spans 16 amino acids. Germline-derived CDR1 and CDR2 are MGHRA and YSYEKL. The CDR3 region is CASSQDGQQFNQPQHF. The CDR3 DNA reads TGCGCCAGCAGCCAAGATGGGCAACAGTTCAATCAGCCCCAGCATTTT.

This clonotype came up a few times. This chain joins TRBV30 and TRBJ2-6, with a tentative D call TRBD2 (6 bases). The germline CDR1 and CDR2 sequences are GTSNPN and SVGIG (reference sequence). Between the trimmed V and J ends, which lost 2 bases and 4 bases, there was a span of 15 bases. The CDR3 contains 16 residues. The CDR3 region is CAWSNTPGEGANVLTF. The CDR3 DNA reads as TGTGCCTGGAGTAACACCCCGGGGGAAGGGGCCAACGTCCTGACTTTC. Supplemented by reference TRBV30 and TRBJ2-6, the full variable domain reads SQTIHQWPATLVQPVGSPLSLECTVEGTSNPNLYWYRQAAGRGLQLLFYSVGIGQISSEVPQNLSASRPQDRQFILSSKKLLLSDSGFYLCAWSNTPGEGANVLTFGAGSRLTVL.

The chain uses TRBV6-2 or TRBV6-3 and TRBJ1-1; TRBD1 might be the D (5 bases). There are 12 residues in the CDR3. V was trimmed by 5 bases and J by 7 bases, leaving 11 bases between them. Germline assignment: CDR1 MNHEY and CDR2 SVGEGT. The DNA for the CDR3 is TGTGCCAGCAGTGAAACAGGCCGTGAAGCTTTCTTT. As protein: CASSETGREAFF.

The rearrangement links TRBV19 to TRBJ2-1; TRBD2 might be the D (6 bases). Germline-derived CDR1 and CDR2 are LNHDA and SQIVND (reference sequence). V was clipped by 4 bases and J by 0 bases, with 13 bases between them. The CDR3 sequence is 16 residues long. CDR3 in amino acids: CASSTRRGSSYNEQFF. CDR3 DNA: TGTGCCAGTAGTACGCGGCGGGGTAGCTCCTACAATGAGCAGTTCTTC.

This clonotype has a handful of counts. The rearrangement uses TRBV6-1 and TRBJ1-2, with 10 bases matching TRBD1. V was clipped by 5 bases and J by 6 bases; unmatched bases: 12. CDR1 and CDR2 from the germline V gene are MNHNS and SASEGT. This CDR3 is built from 16 residues. CDR3 nucleotides: TGTGCCAGCAGTTCATATCCGACAGGGGGCGCGGATGGCTACACCTTC. As protein: CASSSYPTGGADGYTF.

The V and J genes are TRBV9 and TRBJ2-5, with 7 bases lining up with TRBD2. Per the germline V gene, CDR1 is SGDLS and CDR2 is YYNGEE. This CDR3 region has 13 residues. V lost 7 bases and J lost 5; bases outside the gene matches: 8. This CDR3 is CASGEYGGETQYF. In DNA form, the CDR3 reads TGTGCCAGCGGAGAGTACGGGGGGGAGACCCAGTACTTC.

This clonotype showed up just a few times. The V call is TRBV7-2, the J call TRBJ1-3; D is unclear. The CDR3 spans 16 residues. Germline assignment: CDR1 SGHTA and CDR2 FQGNSA. V was cut by 5 bases and J by 2 bases, with 16 bases left in between. The CDR3 loop is CASSPKYSVPGNTIYF. The CDR3 DNA reads as TGTGCCAGCAGCCCAAAGTATAGTGTCCCTGGAAACACCATATATTTT.

This clonotype was observed at least ten times. The genes are TRBV7-6 and TRBJ2-5, with 8 bases aligning to TRBD2. CDR1 SGHVS and CDR2 FNYEAQ come from the germline V gene. Germline trimming cut 5 bases from V and 3 bases from J; bases unmatched to any gene: 8. This CDR3 has 15 amino acids. The CDR3 coding sequence is TGTGCCAGCAGCGCGATCGGGGGGGAAGAAGAGACCCAGTACTTC. Translated: CASSAIGGEEETQYF.

The rearrangement links TRBV9 to TRBJ2-3, with TRBD1 as a possible D gene (6 bases). Trimming took off 4 bases at V and 5 bases at J, with 11 bases between the two ends. Germline V gives CDR1 SGDLS, CDR2 YYNGEE. The CDR3 runs 13 residues. The CDR3 DNA follows: TGTGCCAGCAGCAGGGACACTGGAGATACGCAGTATTTT. Translation: CASSRDTGDTQYF.